A single sample gave rise to the 18 T cell receptor beta chains below, sequenced in a study of T cells in Graves' hyperthyroidism and ophthalmopathy. There were TCR beta CDR3 regions amplified from RNA transcripts. The study used the HTBI primer set for a first-round RT-PCR of the TCR CDR3. One entry per CDR3 protein, called by TCRdb with MiXCR from the multiplex PCR reads. Counted here are about 510,000 distinct CDR3 sequences, 11% to 15% occurring once; the ten biggest clones make up roughly 13%. The sample was blood. The receptors shown here come from a middle-aged woman with Graves' hyperthyroidism.

The chain carries TRBV2 and TRBJ2-3; 16 bases match TRBD2. The germline gives CDR1 SNHLY, CDR2 FYNNEI. The CDR3 has 17 amino acids. Trimming took 3 bases from V and 4 from J; bases not matched to a gene: 4. The CDR3 loop reads CASSDGTSGGGPDTQYF. DNA of the CDR3: TGTGCCAGCAGTGACGGGACTAGCGGGGGGGGACCAGATACGCAGTATTTT. Using reference TRBV2 and TRBJ2-3 for the parts outside the CDR3, the full variable domain is EPEVTQTPSHQVTQMGQEVILRCVPISNHLYFYWYRQILGQKVEFLVSFYNNEISEKSEIFDDQFSVERPDGSNFTLKIRSTKLEDSAMYFCASSDGTSGGGPDTQYFGPGTRLTVL.

The chain employs TRBV11-2 and TRBJ2-7; no firm D call. The CDR3 runs to 16 residues. The V and J ends lost 5 bases and 0 bases respectively, with 17 bases between them. Germline loops: CDR1 SGHAT, CDR2 FQNNGV. The CDR3, as DNA: TGTGCCAGCAGCCCAGTGGATAGGAGAAGCTCCTACGAGCAGTACTTC. This gives the protein CASSPVDRRSSYEQYF.

This clonotype was seen repeatedly, ten times or more. The gene calls are TRBV5-6 and TRBJ2-5; 7 bases align to TRBD2. After removal of 2 bases from V and 3 bases from J, the junction contained 4 bases not matched to a gene. The CDR3 sequence is 14 residues long. CDR1 and CDR2 from the germline V gene are SGHDT and YYEEEE. CDR3 nucleotides: TGTGCCAGCAGCTTCCGCGGGGGAAAAGAGACCCAGTACTTC. This translates into CASSFRGGKETQYF.

This clonotype was detected ten times or more. V and J are TRBV18 and TRBJ2-5, with 9 bases matching TRBD1. V lost 2 bases, J lost 5 bases, and 3 bases stayed unmatched. CDR3 length equals 14 residues. Germline CDR1 KGHSH, CDR2 LQKENI. The CDR3 sequence is CASSPGQGQETQYF. CDR3 nucleotides: TGTGCCAGCTCACCAGGACAGGGGCAGGAGACCCAGTACTTC.

This clonotype has a count of ten or more. The chain combines TRBV7-2 with TRBJ2-1; D unresolved. The V end was cut by 5 bases, the J end by 7 bases, with 12 bases between. This CDR3 has 13 amino acids. Germline V gene lookup returns CDR1 SGHTA and CDR2 FQGNSA. In DNA, the CDR3 is TGTGCCAGCAGCCGACCAGGTGGGAATGAGCAGTTCTTC. Its translation is CASSRPGGNEQFF. Filled out from reference TRBV7-2 and TRBJ2-1, the complete variable domain reads GAGVSQSPSNKVTEKGKDVELRCDPISGHTALYWYRQSLGQGLEFLIYFQGNSAPDKSGLPSDRFSAERTGGSVSTLTIQRTQQEDSAVYLCASSRPGGNEQFFGPGTRLTVL.

This clonotype was recorded at least ten times. The V call is TRBV15, the J call TRBJ2-1; the D gene is possibly TRBD2 (6 bases). CDR3 size: 15 residues. V was cut by 1 base and J by 8 bases, with 15 bases left in between. Germline V CDR1 and CDR2: LNHNV, YYDKDF (reference sequence). The CDR3 spells CATSRGSGVGDEQFF. DNA for the CDR3: TGTGCCACCAGCAGAGGTAGCGGAGTGGGGGATGAGCAGTTCTTC.

This clonotype showed up just a few times. The conserved phenylalanine or tryptophan is not found at the CDR3 terminus, so this likely reflects a read error. The chain combines TRBV11-3 with TRBJ2-7; D possibly uses TRBD1 or TRBD2 (6 bases each). The CDR3 runs 16 residues. Germline-derived CDR1 and CDR2 are SGHNT and YENEEA. Trimming pared 5 bases from V and 2 bases from J, leaving 19 bases between. As DNA, the CDR3 is TGTGCCAGCAGCGTACACCGGGACACGGGAGCCTACGAGCAGTACCTC. Protein sequence: CASSVHRDTGAYEQYL.

This clonotype was found a few times. The J gene is TRBJ1-2, the V gene TRBV5-1; D is unresolved. Germline CDR1 SGHRS, CDR2 YFSETQ. This CDR3 has 14 amino acids. With 0 bases removed from V and 4 bases from J, the gap between germline ends came to 10 bases. The CDR3 reads CASSLGTPIYGYTF. CDR3 coding DNA: TGCGCCAGCAGCTTGGGTACACCCATCTATGGCTACACCTTC.

This clonotype was counted ten times or more. The rearrangement joins TRBV12-3 or TRBV12-4 to TRBJ2-5; 8 positions agree with TRBD2. This CDR3 comprises 12 residues. V lost 0 bases and J lost 9; bases outside the gene matches: 0. CDR3: CASSLAGLAQYF. The CDR3 nucleotides read TGTGCCAGCAGTTTAGCGGGACTAGCCCAGTACTTC.

This chain joins TRBV12-3 or TRBV12-4 and TRBJ1-1, with 7 bases identical to TRBD1. This CDR3 region has 15 residues. The ends lost 6 bases at V and 4 bases at J; junction bases unmatched: 11. CDR3 protein: CASSHRQGISTEAFF. For the CDR3, the DNA is TGTGCCAGCAGCCACCGACAGGGTATTTCCACTGAAGCTTTCTTT.

The table lists this clonotype with a few counts. The chain has TRBV6-9 and TRBJ1-1; unclear D gene. The CDR3 is made up of 13 amino acids. The V end was cut by 4 bases, the J end by 7 bases, with 13 bases between. Germline V lookup: CDR1 MNHGY, CDR2 SVAAGI. The CDR3 nucleotides read TGTGCCAGCAGTTCTAGGGCCCCCTTTGAAGCTTTCTTT. Encoded protein: CASSSRAPFEAFF.

This clonotype was picked up one time. This may be a read error: a much more frequent sequence differs by one nucleotide. The chain recombines TRBV7-2 with TRBJ1-5; D is unresolved. Germline CDR1 reads SGHTA; CDR2 reads FQGNSA. This CDR3 region has 17 residues. DNA of the CDR3: TGTGCCGGCAGCTTAGCGATAACAGCGTATAGCAATCAGCCCCAGCATTTT. This encodes CAGSLAITAYSNQPQHF. The full variable domain, its missing parts supplied by reference TRBV7-2 and TRBJ1-5, is GAGVSQSPSNKVTEKGKDVELRCDPISGHTALYWYRQSLGQGLEFLIYFQGNSAPDKSGLPSDRFSAERTGGSVSTLTIQRTQQEDSAVYLCAGSLAITAYSNQPQHFGDGTRLSIL.

This rearrangement joins TRBV28 to TRBJ2-3; D is perhaps TRBD2 (6 bases). CDR3 length equals 12 residues. V lost 10 bases to trimming and J lost 9 bases, with 17 bases between them. Germline assignment: CDR1 MDHEN and CDR2 SYDVKM. CDR3: CAITGLPGTQYF. DNA of the CDR3: TGTGCCATAACAGGACTACCGGGGACGCAGTATTTT.

This chain connects TRBV10-3 to TRBJ2-7, with 12 bases lining up with TRBD2. This CDR3 is built from 16 residues. J gave up 1 base and V 5 bases, and 6 bases lay outside the gene matches. CDR1 ENHRY and CDR2 SYGVKD come from the germline V gene. This chain's CDR3 is CAISPSGTSGSYEQYF. CDR3 DNA sequence: TGTGCCATCAGTCCATCCGGGACTAGCGGGTCCTACGAGCAGTACTTC.

This clonotype was observed at least ten times. J is TRBJ1-1 and V is TRBV5-6; no clear D gene. The CDR3 has 14 amino acids. Germline CDR1 and CDR2: SGHDT and YYEEEE. The germline V and J ends were trimmed by 0 bases and 4 bases, with 10 bases remaining between them. The CDR3 loop reads CASSLDGRGTEAFF. The DNA for the CDR3 is TGTGCCAGCAGCTTGGACGGCAGAGGCACTGAAGCTTTCTTT.

V and J are TRBV20-1 and TRBJ2-3; 9 nucleotides line up with TRBD2. Germline trimming cut 4 bases from V and 1 base from J; bases unmatched to any gene: 12. Germline values: CDR1 DFQATT, CDR2 SNEGSKA (reference sequence). CDR3 length: 17 residues. DNA of the CDR3: TGCAGTGCTAAGGGGGGCGGGAGGGGCTCTGGCACAGATACGCAGTATTTT. This codes for CSAKGGGRGSGTDTQYF.

This clonotype was detected many times. The chain carries TRBV28 and TRBJ2-6; D not resolved. V was pared by 7 bases and J by 4 bases, with 17 bases between. Per germline, CDR1 MDHEN and CDR2 SYDVKM. The CDR3 runs 16 residues. CDR3 sequence: CASIPQFLSGANVLTF. The CDR3 DNA is TGTGCCAGCATTCCTCAGTTTCTATCAGGGGCCAACGTCCTGACTTTC.

The CDR3 sequence: CASSLEPIPLYNEQFF. Here the CDR3 DNA reads TGTGCCAGCAGCTTAGAGCCCATTCCTCTCTACAATGAGCAGTTCTTC. J is TRBJ2-1 and V is TRBV7-9; D unclear. Between the trimmed V and J ends, which lost 1 base and 3 bases, there was a span of 13 bases. Germline CDR1 reads SEHNR; CDR2 reads FQNEAQ (reference sequence). This CDR3 is built from 16 residues.